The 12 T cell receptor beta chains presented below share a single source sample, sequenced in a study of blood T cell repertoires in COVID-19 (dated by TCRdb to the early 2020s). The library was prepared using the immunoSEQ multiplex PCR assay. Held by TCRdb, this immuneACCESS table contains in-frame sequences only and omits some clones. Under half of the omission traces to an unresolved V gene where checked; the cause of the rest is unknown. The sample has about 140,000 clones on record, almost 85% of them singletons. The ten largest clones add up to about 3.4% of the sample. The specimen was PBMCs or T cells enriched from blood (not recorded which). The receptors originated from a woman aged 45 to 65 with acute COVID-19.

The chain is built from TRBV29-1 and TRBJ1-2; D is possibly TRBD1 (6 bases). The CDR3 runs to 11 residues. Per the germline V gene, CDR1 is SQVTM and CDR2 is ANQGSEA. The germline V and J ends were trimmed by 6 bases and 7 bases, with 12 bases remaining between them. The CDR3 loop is CSVNTGLGYTF. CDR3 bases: TGCAGCGTCAATACAGGGCTTGGCTACACCTTC.

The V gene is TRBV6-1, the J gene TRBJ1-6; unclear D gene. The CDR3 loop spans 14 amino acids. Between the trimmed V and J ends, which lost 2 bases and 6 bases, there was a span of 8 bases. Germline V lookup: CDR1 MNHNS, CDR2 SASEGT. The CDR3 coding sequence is TGTGCCAGCAGTGAATGGCGCGGTAATTCACCCCTCCACTTT. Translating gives CASSEWRGNSPLHF.

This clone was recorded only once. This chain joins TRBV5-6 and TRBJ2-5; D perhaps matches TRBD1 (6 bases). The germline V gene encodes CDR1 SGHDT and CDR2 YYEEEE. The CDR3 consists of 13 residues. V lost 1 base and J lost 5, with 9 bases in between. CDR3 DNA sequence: TGTGCCAGCAGCTTGACAGGGCCCGAGACCCAGTACTTC. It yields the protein CASSLTGPETQYF. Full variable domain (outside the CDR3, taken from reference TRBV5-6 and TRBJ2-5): DAGVTQSPTHLIKTRGQQVTLRCSPKSGHDTVSWYQQALGQGPQFIFQYYEEEERQRGNFPDRFSGHQFPNYSSELNVNALLLGDSALYLCASSLTGPETQYFGPGTRLLVL.

CDR3 sequence reads: CASSPGQGRVGDGYTF. In DNA form, the CDR3 reads TGTGCCAGCAGCCCCGGACAGGGGAGAGTAGGGGATGGCTACACCTTC. The V call is TRBV7-2, the J call TRBJ1-2; 9 bases map to TRBD1. Germline V lookup: CDR1 SGHTA, CDR2 FQGNSA. There are 16 residues in the CDR3. Unmatched junction bases numbered 13, after V lost 5 bases and J lost 6 bases. Looking up the rest from reference TRBV7-2 and TRBJ1-2 gives the full variable domain: GAGVSQSPSNKVTEKGKDVELRCDPISGHTALYWYRQSLGQGLEFLIYFQGNSAPDKSGLPSDRFSAERTGGSVSTLTIQRTQQEDSAVYLCASSPGQGRVGDGYTFGSGTRLTVV.

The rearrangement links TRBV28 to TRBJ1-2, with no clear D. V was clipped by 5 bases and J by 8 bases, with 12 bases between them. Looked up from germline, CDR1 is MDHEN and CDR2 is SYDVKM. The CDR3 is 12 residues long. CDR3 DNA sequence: TGTGCCAGCAGTCCCCTCGGAGGGGGCTACACCTTC. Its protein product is CASSPLGGGYTF.

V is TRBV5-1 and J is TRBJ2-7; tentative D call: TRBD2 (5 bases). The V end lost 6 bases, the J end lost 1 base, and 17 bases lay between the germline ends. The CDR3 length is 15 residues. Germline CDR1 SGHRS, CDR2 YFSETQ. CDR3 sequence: CASNLAPGFSYEQYF. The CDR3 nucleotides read TGCGCCAGCAACCTAGCCCCAGGCTTTTCCTACGAGCAGTACTTC.

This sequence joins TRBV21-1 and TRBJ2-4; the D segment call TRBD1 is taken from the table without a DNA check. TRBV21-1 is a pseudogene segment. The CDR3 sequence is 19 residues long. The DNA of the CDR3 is TGTGCCAGCACCAAAAGACAGGGGTTTGAGTCGGTCGGCAAAAACATTCAGTACTTC. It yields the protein CASTKRQGFESVGKNIQYF.

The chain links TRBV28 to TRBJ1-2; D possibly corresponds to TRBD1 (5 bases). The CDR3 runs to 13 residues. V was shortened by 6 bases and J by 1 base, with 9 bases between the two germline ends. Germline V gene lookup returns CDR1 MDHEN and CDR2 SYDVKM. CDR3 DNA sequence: TGTGCCAGCAGGCAACAGGTTAACTATGGCTACACCTTC. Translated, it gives CASRQQVNYGYTF.

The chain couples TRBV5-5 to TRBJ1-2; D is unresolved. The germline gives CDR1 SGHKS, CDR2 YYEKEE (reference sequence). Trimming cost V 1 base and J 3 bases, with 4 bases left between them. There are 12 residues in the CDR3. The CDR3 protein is CASSLTDYGYTF. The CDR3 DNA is TGTGCCAGCAGCTTGACTGACTATGGCTACACCTTC.

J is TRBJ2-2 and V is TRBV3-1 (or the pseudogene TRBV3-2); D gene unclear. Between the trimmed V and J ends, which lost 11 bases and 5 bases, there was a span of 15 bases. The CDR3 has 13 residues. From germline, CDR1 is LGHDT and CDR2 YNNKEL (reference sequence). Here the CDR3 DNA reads TGTGCCTCGAGGTATTTCGGTACCGGGGAGCTGTTTTTT. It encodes CASRYFGTGELFF.

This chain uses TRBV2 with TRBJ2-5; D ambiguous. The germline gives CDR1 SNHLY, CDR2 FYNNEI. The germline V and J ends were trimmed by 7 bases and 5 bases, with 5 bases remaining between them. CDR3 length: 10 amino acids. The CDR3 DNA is TGTGCCAGCATGCGGGAGACCCAGTACTTC. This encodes CASMRETQYF.

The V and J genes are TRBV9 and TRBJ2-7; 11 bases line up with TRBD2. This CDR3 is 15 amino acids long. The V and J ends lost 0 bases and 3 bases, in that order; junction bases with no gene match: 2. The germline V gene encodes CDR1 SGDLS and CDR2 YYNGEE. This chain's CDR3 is CASSVVGTSGYEQYF. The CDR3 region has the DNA TGTGCCAGCAGCGTAGTTGGGACTAGCGGCTACGAGCAGTACTTC.